This TCR beta chain was identified in a study of shared clonotypes between healthy human individuals (dated by TCRdb to 2020 to 2021). Study-level background: Three men and two women, aged 18 to 49 years, made up the cohort. Per donor, three plates each were used for CD4 naive and CD4 memory, two for CD8 naive, and one for CD8 memory. To estimate repertoire size and how much clonotypes are shared between individuals, the study performed deep sequencing of blood TCR repertoires from roughly five healthy adults. To increase sequencing depth and limit assay-specific biases, TCR repertoire library preparation and sequencing were carried out by different laboratories using diverse techniques. Leukapheresis yielded between about 0.9 and 8.9 billion PBMCs per donor. Results and caveats for the whole study, not just this receptor: Naive subsets generally had larger estimated clonotype richness than memory subsets did. Compared with non-shared clonotypes, clonotypes shared by all four sorted-subset donors had higher generation probabilities. Sampling was limited to blood, and TCR repertoires in tissue likely differ from TCR repertoires in blood. Rarefaction of sorted-subset datasets indicated incomplete sequencing despite the large sequencing depth. Approximately 5% of naive CD4, 3.5% of naive CD8, about 2.5% of memory CD4, and about 0.4% of memory CD8 clonotypes were shared across a few donors. Pairwise subsampling led to the expectation that sequencing depth would affect the degree of clonotype sharing among donors. Because the study included a small number of donors, the genetic and exposure-history diversity represented was limited.

The V end loses 4 bases and the J end loses 5 bases, and a stretch of 14 bases separates them. The germline V gene encodes CDR1 MNHEY and CDR2 SMNVEV (reference sequence). The CDR3 covers 14 residues, taking in both the cysteine and the phenylalanine. CDR3 DNA is the only sequence kept; it has 42 bases, read in frame from the first base. The donors were healthy, HIV-negative adults with no recently reported acute infections or vaccinations. Every donor was a Caucasian adult residing in Nashville, Tennessee, USA. CD4+ T cells were enriched by magnetic negative selection; naive cells were then positively selected on CD45RA, and the negative fraction formed the memory subset. Blood was obtained by leukapheresis, after which PBMCs were separated by Ficoll-Histopaque density gradient centrifugation and cryopreserved in liquid nitrogen vapor phase. Analytical flow cytometry was used to check the purity and quantity of each magnetically sorted T cell population. Genomic DNA was isolated from each sorted fraction and quantified by UV absorbance on a Nanodrop 2000c.

Using the deep immunoSEQ assay, TCR CDR3 regions were amplified from genomic DNA by multiplex PCR. Extracted genomic DNA from each cell subset was spread evenly across all wells of several immunoSEQ 96-well plates, with each plate serving as a replicate. For sorted subsets, roughly 200 ng of genomic DNA, equivalent to 25,000 to 35,000 T cell genomes, went into each replicate PCR. The purified libraries were quantified using a Qubit 3.0 fluorometer, sized with a Bioanalyzer 2100, and then quantified again using the KAPA Library Quantification kit. Each immunoSEQ 96-well plate was sequenced on its own single-read 150-cycle Illumina NextSeq 550 flow cell. From the authors' description of their analysis: Because the immunoSEQ output held only junctional sequences and lacked quality scores, the filtering could not match the filtering applied to full-length reads. Sequences were annotated with PyIR, a Python wrapper for IgBLAST v1.9, using IMGT germline references to assign V/J genes and CDR3. Reads were filtered out if the reads had weak V/J assignments (E-value above 1e-6), no CDR3, stop codons, out-of-frame junctions, or ambiguous translated residues. V3J clonotypes were defined as sequences sharing an identical inferred V gene, J gene, and CDR3 amino acid sequence. To compute the percentage overlap between repertoires, the number of shared unique clonotypes was divided by the size of the smaller repertoire. RTK rarefaction, the Chao1 estimator, and Recon v2.1 estimates of unobserved clonotypes were used to assess repertoire richness. Generation probabilities for all TCRbeta clonotypes obtained by the gDNA method from several donors were computed using OLGA. This is the immuneACCESS table as TCRdb keeps it, with only in-frame sequences that have V and J called. A part of the clones is gone; compared with another copy, unresolved V genes explain less than half, and the rest is unexplained. V and J calls and clone size come straight from that table; D and trimming were deduced from the DNA. The sample table contains 850,000 to 1,200,000 clones; only one count was recorded for 75% of them. Clones ranked in the top ten supply roughly 1.5% of the sample.

Turning to this clone: Its antigen remains undetermined. The record has no base qualities; no much larger clone is one base away.

This receptor was identified in a man younger than 35 in good health. Sequencing input: memory CD4+ T cells sorted from blood. What the cell subset or site label conveys for this sample: CD45RA-negative fraction. The rearranged segments are TRBV27 and TRBJ1-1, with TRBD1 perhaps the D gene, on 6 matching bases. The encoded CDR3 is CASSSGQRGTEAFF. The DNA reads TGTGCCAGCAGTTCTGGACAGCGGGGAACTGAAGCTTTCTTT.